This TCR beta chain originates from a study of beta chain features in type 1 diabetes (dated by TCRdb to between 2017 and 2018). Background for the entire study: Patients and healthy donors did not differ in mean age, gender distribution, total cell number or subset yield. Across all samples, almost 110 million sorted cells were examined, and cell number per subset correlated strongly with RNA yield. In the study, recently diagnosed type 1 diabetes patients and matched healthy donors were compared on the TCRB repertoires of their sorted circulating CD4+ T cell subsets. Regulatory and stem cell-like memory subsets were obtained from only 8 patients and about eight healthy donors, while naive and central memory subsets were obtained from all 30 or so donors.

A single peripheral blood draw of around 0.11 L on average was collected from each donor into heparinised tubes. A BD FACSAria II and a panel including CD45RO, CCR7, CD25, CD127, CD95 and CD27 were used to sort naive, central memory, regulatory and stem cell-like memory CD4+ T cells. Purity was above 95% for every sorted population. PBMCs were isolated immediately by Lymphoprep density gradient centrifugation and stained directly without culture. So that batch effects would be minimized, each experiment stained and sorted samples in pairs, pairing one healthy donor with one patient. Looking up the germline V gene yields CDR1 SGHVS and CDR2 FNYEAQ. Measured from the cysteine to the phenylalanine, the CDR3 is 16 residues long. Of the read, only the CDR3 DNA is kept; its 48 bases are in frame from base 1. Trimming accounts for 5 bases at V and 10 bases at J, while the number of junction bases matched to no gene is 11.

Paper-wide results and their limitations: Shorter templates might have been favored by PCR, but patient and control samples were amplified and corrected together, so both groups would have been affected equally by any skew. Type 1 diabetes patients showed a moderate but significant shortening of TCRB CDR3 length in all four CD4+ subsets. Because cDNA was sequenced instead of genomic DNA, activated cells with high expression could be over-represented, although the groups did not differ in activation or CD3 levels. Fewer insertions and more nucleotide deletions at VDJ recombination sites were observed in patients with type 1 diabetes, implying thymic rearrangement abnormalities. Naive, central memory and regulatory TCRB repertoires appeared to be more similar among patients than among healthy donors. Only small numbers of individuals were included in the HLA sub-analyses, which left unresolved whether HLA type had any influence on TCRB rearrangement.

Note on this clone: This clone's antigen is unknown. Base qualities are not at hand, and no much larger clone is one base apart.

All of the isolated RNA was reverse transcribed with the High Capacity cDNA Reverse Transcription Kit, so expressed TCRB transcripts were sequenced. Naive, central memory and regulatory T cell samples underwent deep immunoSEQ sequencing, averaging roughly 3.3 million total reads per sample. After sorted cells were lysed in RLT buffer, RNA was extracted with DNase-treated RNeasy Micro or Mini kits, with the choice depending on cell number. To prevent cross-contamination, each cell subset was processed individually, whereas patient and healthy donor samples were processed jointly. The immunoSEQ multiplex PCR was used to amplify TCRB sequences from cDNA, yielding 87-bp fragments that span the CDR3 region. Sequencing of the amplicons was performed on the Illumina HiSeq platform. In the authors' own workflow: PCR bias was computationally corrected using synthetic template baselines, reads within Hamming distance 2 were collapsed, and singletons that could not be merged were discarded. Reads were aligned to IMGT to assign V, D and J genes, CDR3 length, and insertions or deletions at six rearrangement sites. Clonotype counts were normalized to sorted cell number within each subset before computing true diversity and Gini coefficients with the tcR R package. The overlap coefficient, calculated on TCRB nucleotide sequences, was used to quantify repertoire sharing. Out-of-frame TCRB sequences from naive cells were analyzed as a proxy for the pre-selection repertoire. The table was pulled from immuneACCESS by TCRdb, which kept in-frame rearrangements only. Such tables lose some clones; where checked, under half of the loss comes from unresolved V genes, and the rest has no known cause. V and J calls and clone size are as listed in that table; D and trimming were resolved from the DNA. The sample data list hundreds of thousands of clones, and around 30% of these were observed just once. The ten largest clones take up about 0.065% of the sample.

The sample was naive CD4+ T cells from blood. The cell subset or site label, as the study defines it: true naive CD4+ T cells. The rearrangement joined TRBV7-6 to TRBJ2-1, and 13 bases in between align with TRBD2. The TCR was taken from a man younger than 35 in good health. CDR3 loop: CASSLRTSGSTREQFF. In nucleotides, the sequence is TGTGCCAGCAGCCTGCGGACTAGCGGGAGTACACGGGAGCAGTTCTTC. Supplemented by the reference TRBV7-6 and TRBJ2-1 proteins around the CDR3, the complete variable domain is GAGVSQSPRYKVTKRGQDVALRCDPISGHVSLYWYRQALGQGPEFLTYFNYEAQQDKSGLPNDRFSAERPEGSISTLTIQRTEQRDSAMYRCASSLRTSGSTREQFFGPGTRLTVL.